Listed below are T cell receptor beta chains from one sample, sequenced in a study of blood T cell repertoires in COVID-19. Generated by immunoSEQ multiplex PCR, the TCRdb table keeps only in-frame clones and is missing some. The sample consists of fewer than 200,000 clones, roughly 93% of them appearing once. The source material was peripheral blood. All receptors derive from a man between 18 and 29 years old with COVID-19, enrolled during active disease. Both conserved end residues are part of each CDR3. Fields, in order: D gene, clone size, J gene, V gene, CDR3 DNA, CDR3 protein. A D gene is named only where the DNA matches it firmly. Clone size is stated in some rows and not others, as once, few, many or a class when expanded.

TRBD2 NA TRBJ2-3 TRBV6-5 TGTGCCAGCAGTTACTCGATGCTTAGCGGGACAGATACGCAGTATTTT CASSYSMLSGTDTQYF
NA once TRBJ2-7 TRBV25-1 TGTGCCAGCGCCGAGGGACTCTCCTACGAGCAGTACTTC CASAEGLSYEQYF
TRBD1 NA TRBJ2-5 TRBV14 TGTGCCAGCAGCCAGACAGGGGATGGGGAAGAGACCCAGTACTTC CASSQTGDGEETQYF
TRBD2 once TRBJ2-5 TRBV28 TGTGCCAGCTCGGGACTAGCGGGAGGGCTCCAAGAGACCCAGTACTTC CASSGLAGGLQETQYF
NA NA TRBJ1-5 TRBV7-9 TGTGCCAGCAGCTTAGGCACAGGTAACAATCAGCCCCAGCATTTT CASSLGTGNNQPQHF
NA NA TRBJ1-6 TRBV14 TGTGCCAGCAGCCAAGAGAACAGGGCCTATAATTCACCCCTCCACTTT CASSQENRAYNSPLHF
NA NA TRBJ1-2 TRBV4-3 TGCGCCAGCACCACCCTCGGGAGCGTCCATGGCTACACCTTC CASTTLGSVHGYTF
NA NA TRBJ2-7 TRBV4-1 TGCGCCAGCAGCCAGGCGGGACAGTACTCCTACGAGCAGTACTTC CASSQAGQYSYEQYF
TRBD1 NA TRBJ2-1 TRBV5-1 TGCGCCAGCAGCCTGGACAGGGGAGATGAGCAGTTCTTC CASSLDRGDEQFF
NA NA TRBJ1-1 TRBV3-1/TRBV3-2 TGTGCCAGCACCACCAGGGGTTACACTGAAGCTTTCTTT CASTTRGYTEAFF
NA NA TRBJ2-2 TRBV5-4 TGTGCCAGCAGCTTGGACAGGGAGCTGTTTTTT CASSLDRELFF
TRBD2 NA TRBJ2-7 TRBV30 TGTGCCTGGAGTGTACGCAGTGGGACTATACTCTACGAGCAGTACTTC CAWSVRSGTILYEQYF
NA NA TRBJ2-7 TRBV10-3 TGTGCCACCCTAGGGGACTACGAGCAGTACTTC CATLGDYEQYF
TRBD1 NA TRBJ1-2 TRBV4-3 TGCGCCAGCAGCCTCGACACTGGACAGGGTGTTTCTGGTGGCTACACCTTC CASSLDTGQGVSGGYTF
TRBD2 NA TRBJ2-1 TRBV5-6 TGTGCCAGCAGCTGGGGACTAGCGGGTACCTCTGAGCAGTTCTTC CASSWGLAGTSEQFF
TRBD1 NA TRBJ1-1 TRBV19 TGTGCCAGTAGGGCAGGGGGCTTTAACACTGAAGCTTTCTTT CASRAGGFNTEAFF
NA NA TRBJ2-3 TRBV24-1 TGTGCCACCAGTCACGGGAGAGAATACACAGATACGCAGTATTTT CATSHGREYTDTQYF
NA few TRBJ2-7 TRBV7-6 TGTGCCAGCAGCTCCGACGGTGGGGGGATGAGAGCCTACGAGCAGTACTTC CASSSDGGGMRAYEQYF
NA NA TRBJ1-5 TRBV19 TGTGCCAGTAGTAGGGCAGAATATAGCAATCAGCCCCAGCATTTT CASSRAEYSNQPQHF
NA NA TRBJ2-7 TRBV5-1 TGCGCCAGCAGCTTGGCCGGGGGTAGGGCCGGCCACGAGCAGTACTTC CASSLAGGRAGHEQYF
NA few TRBJ2-3 TRBV7-3 TGTGCCAGCAGCATAGGACAGAAAAAAAACACAGATACGCAGTATTTT CASSIGQKKNTDTQYF
TRBD2 NA TRBJ2-1 TRBV19 TGTGCCAGTAGGACTAGCGGACCGTCCTACAATGAGCAGTTCTTC CASRTSGPSYNEQFF
TRBD1 once TRBJ1-1 TRBV6-5 TGTGCCAGCAGTTACCTTGGGACAGGGCTGAACACTGAAGCTTTCTTT CASSYLGTGLNTEAFF
NA few TRBJ1-4 TRBV4-1 TGCGCCAGCAGCCAAGGGGTACAGGAAAAACTGCTTTTT CASSQGVQEKLLF
TRBD1 NA TRBJ1-2 TRBV11-2 TGTGCCAGCAGCATAAACAGGGGCGTAGATGGCTACACCTTC CASSINRGVDGYTF
TRBD1 NA TRBJ1-5 TRBV6-2/TRBV6-3 TGTGCCAGCAGTTACTTCTGGACAGGGGGCAATCAGCCCCAGCATTTT CASSYFWTGGNQPQHF
NA NA TRBJ1-5 TRBV27 TGTGCCAGCAGTCCGTATTCTAGCAATCAGCCCCAGCATTTT CASSPYSSNQPQHF
NA NA TRBJ2-1 TRBV27 TGTGCCACCAAACTAAACAACAATGAGCAGTTCTTC CATKLNNNEQFF
NA NA TRBJ2-1 TRBV19 TGTGCCAGTATGTACGGGGGAAGCTCCTACAATGAGCAGTTCTTC CASMYGGSSYNEQFF
TRBD1 NA TRBJ1-1 TRBV5-6 TGTGCCAGTAACCGACAGGGATTAAGGACTGAAGCTTTCTTT CASNRQGLRTEAFF
NA NA TRBJ1-1 TRBV6-2/TRBV6-3 TGTGCCAGCAGTTACATACCGGGAGGGACTGAAGCTTTCTTT CASSYIPGGTEAFF
NA NA TRBJ2-7 TRBV27 TGTGCCAGCTGCTGTGGCAGGGATTACGAGCAGTACTTC CASCCGRDYEQYF